The 25 T cell receptor beta chains below all came from one sample that was sequenced in a study of blood T cell repertoires in COVID-19. The repertoire was sequenced with immunoSEQ multiplex PCR; TCRdb's copy has only in-frame clones and lacks some. This sample has about 200,000 clones, with roughly four fifths found just once. The sequenced sample consisted of peripheral blood. Source of these receptors: a woman aged 70 to 79 with COVID-19, enrolled during active disease.

V is TRBV6-1 and J is TRBJ2-3; 10 nucleotides line up with TRBD2. The V gene end was trimmed by 2 bases and the J gene end by 2 bases; junction bases not matched to a gene: 4. Germline V gives CDR1 MNHNS, CDR2 SASEGT. This CDR3 has 16 amino acids. The CDR3 reads CASSERAGGYTDTQYF. CDR3 sequence (DNA): TGTGCCAGCAGTGAACGAGCGGGGGGGTACACAGATACGCAGTATTTT.

The chain joins TRBV14 to TRBJ1-1; D perhaps matches TRBD1 (5 bases). The germline CDR1 and CDR2 sequences are SGHDN and FVKESK. The CDR3 covers 16 residues. With 3 bases removed from V and 2 bases from J, the gap between germline ends came to 16 bases. For the CDR3, the DNA is TGTGCCAGCAGCCAGTTTTATGGACAAGTCAACACTGAAGCTTTCTTT. The encoded protein is CASSQFYGQVNTEAFF.

Here the CDR3 DNA reads TGTGCCAGCAGCTTAGTGTACAGAGCAACAGATACGCAGTATTTT. It translates to CASSLVYRATDTQYF. J is TRBJ2-3 and V is TRBV7-2; D is unresolved. V lost 1 base and J 3 bases, leaving 11 bases between the germline ends. From germline, CDR1 is SGHTA and CDR2 FQGNSA. The CDR3 spans 15 residues.

The chain recombines TRBV7-9 with TRBJ2-5, with D hard to call. With 0 bases removed from V and 2 bases from J, the gap between germline ends came to 10 bases. The CDR3 runs 15 residues. Germline V gene data show CDR1 as SEHNR and CDR2 as FQNEAQ (reference sequence). The CDR3 coding sequence is TGTGCCAGCAGCTTAGCCGCGGCGGTACAAGAGACCCAGTACTTC. It codes for CASSLAAAVQETQYF.

The chain joins TRBV11-2 to TRBJ2-5; the match to TRBD2 covers 10 bases. Per germline, CDR1 SGHAT and CDR2 FQNNGV. With 9 bases clipped from V and 5 bases from J, the junction kept 9 bases outside the gene matches. The CDR3 sequence is 14 residues long. In DNA form, the CDR3 reads TGTGCCAGTTCATCTAGCGGGAGACGCGAGACCCAGTACTTC. It translates to CASSSSGRRETQYF.

The V and J genes are TRBV7-9 and TRBJ2-7, with D unresolved. Between the trimmed V and J ends, which lost 0 bases and 2 bases, there was a span of 5 bases. From germline, CDR1 is SEHNR and CDR2 FQNEAQ (reference sequence). This CDR3 spans 13 amino acids. CDR3 residues: CASSLAAAYEQYF. The DNA for the CDR3 is TGTGCCAGCAGCTTAGCCGCGGCCTACGAGCAGTACTTC.

This clone has ten or more counts. This chain connects TRBV9 to TRBJ2-7, with a tentative D call TRBD2 (6 bases). This CDR3 comprises 15 residues. CDR1 and CDR2 from the germline V gene are SGDLS and YYNGEE. The V gene lost 0 bases and the J gene lost 3 bases, with 13 bases spanning the gap. In DNA, the CDR3 is TGTGCCAGCAGCGTAGGTGCTAGCGTGATCTACGAGCAGTACTTC. It translates to CASSVGASVIYEQYF.

The chain is built from TRBV20-1 and TRBJ1-1; D uncertain. V was pared by 2 bases and J by 4 bases, with 5 bases between. The CDR3 is 11 residues long. Germline CDR1 reads DFQATT; CDR2 reads SNEGSKA (reference sequence). The chain's CDR3 is CSARRSTEAFF. CDR3 nucleotides: TGCAGTGCTAGAAGGAGCACTGAAGCTTTCTTT.

The rearrangement uses TRBV15 and TRBJ1-6; D remains ambiguous. Trimming stripped 1 base from V and 0 bases from J, with 7 bases between. This CDR3 comprises 16 residues. The germline V gene has CDR1 LNHNV and CDR2 YYDKDF (reference sequence). In DNA form, the CDR3 reads TGTGCCACCAGCAGAGCAGGAAACTCCTATAATTCACCCCTCCACTTT. Translated, it gives CATSRAGNSYNSPLHF.

This chain uses TRBV27 with TRBJ1-2; 7 nucleotides line up with TRBD1. CDR3 length: 18 residues. With V trimmed by 1 base and J by 4 bases, 15 bases remained unmatched. Germline V gene data show CDR1 as MNHEY and CDR2 as SMNVEV (reference sequence). CDR3 in amino acids: CASSLLGRQGRYGYGYTF. The CDR3, as DNA: TGTGCCAGCAGTTTATTGGGCCGACAGGGCCGATATGGCTATGGCTACACCTTC.

This chain joins TRBV7-2 and TRBJ2-3, with a possible D match to TRBD1 (5 bases). V lost 1 base, J lost 2 bases, and 16 bases lay in between. The CDR3 runs to 17 residues. The germline gives CDR1 SGHTA, CDR2 FQGNSA. The CDR3 loop reads CASSLGRTGLVTDTQYF. The DNA of the CDR3 is TGTGCCAGCAGCTTAGGAAGAACAGGTCTGGTCACAGATACGCAGTATTTT.

V and J are TRBV20-1 and TRBJ1-2; 11 positions match TRBD1. V trimming: 3 bases; J trimming: 4 bases; junction bases outside the gene matches: 4. The CDR3 consists of 14 residues. The germline CDR1 and CDR2 sequences are DFQATT and SNEGSKA (reference sequence). CDR3: CSASGQGAGYGYTF. The CDR3 nucleotides read TGCAGTGCTAGTGGACAGGGGGCCGGCTATGGCTACACCTTC.

This clone was seen only a few times. The chain links TRBV7-9 to TRBJ1-6; TRBD1 is a possible D gene (6 bases). With 1 base removed from V and 3 bases from J, the gap between germline ends came to 7 bases. Germline CDR1 is SEHNR and CDR2 is FQNEAQ (reference sequence). The CDR3 is 15 residues long. This CDR3 reads CASSLGQVYNSPLHF. DNA for the CDR3: TGTGCCAGCAGCTTAGGACAGGTCTATAATTCACCCCTCCACTTT. The variable domain in full, with the rest retrieved from reference TRBV7-9 and TRBJ1-6, is DTGVSQNPRHKITKRGQNVTFRCDPISEHNRLYWYRQTLGQGPEFLTYFQNEAQLEKSRLLSDRFSAERPKGSFSTLEIQRTEQGDSAMYLCASSLGQVYNSPLHFGNGTRLTVT.

This chain links TRBV5-1 with TRBJ2-2; tentative D call: TRBD2 (6 bases). Germline V gene data show CDR1 as SGHRS and CDR2 as YFSETQ. The CDR3 covers 15 residues. The germline V and J ends were trimmed by 0 bases and 1 base, with 7 bases remaining between them. CDR3 in DNA: TGCGCCAGCAGCTTGGGGCGGGAGAACACCGGGGAGCTGTTTTTT. Encoded protein: CASSLGRENTGELFF.

The V call is TRBV27, the J call TRBJ1-2, with a weak D call TRBD1 (6 bases). The CDR3 has 15 residues. Trimming took 5 bases from V and 2 from J, leaving 15 bases between them. From germline, CDR1 is MNHEY and CDR2 SMNVEV (reference sequence). DNA for the CDR3: TGTGCCAGCAGTACCCGACAGGAAAGCAACTATGGCTACACCTTC. As protein: CASSTRQESNYGYTF.

The rearrangement links TRBV14 to TRBJ1-4; D might be TRBD1 (5 bases). Germline CDR1 SGHDN, CDR2 FVKESK. Trimming left V 1 base short and J 2 bases short, with 11 bases between. The length of the CDR3 is 16 residues. The CDR3 DNA reads TGTGCCAGCAGCCAAGCGGGCAGGGATACTAATGAAAAACTGTTTTTT. As protein: CASSQAGRDTNEKLFF.

The chain has TRBV3-1 (or the pseudogene TRBV3-2) and TRBJ2-2, with 8 bases identical to TRBD2. CDR3 length: 17 amino acids. The germline V gene encodes CDR1 LGHDT and CDR2 YNNKEL (reference sequence). V lost 0 bases, J lost 5 bases, and 8 bases stayed unmatched. CDR3: CASSQDRLAIPTGELFF. DNA of the CDR3: TGTGCCAGCAGCCAAGACCGACTAGCGATCCCTACCGGGGAGCTGTTTTTT.

This chain links TRBV13 with TRBJ2-1; no clear D. The CDR3 consists of 15 residues. V shed 2 bases and J shed 0 bases, with 8 bases lying between them. Per the germline V gene, CDR1 is PRHDT and CDR2 is FYEKMQ (reference sequence). This CDR3 reads CASSLPLSSYNEQFF. In nucleotides, the CDR3 is TGTGCCAGCAGCTTACCCCTAAGCTCCTACAATGAGCAGTTCTTC.

This chain uses TRBV6-1 with TRBJ2-5; the D gene is possibly TRBD1 (6 bases). The CDR3 totals 17 residues. Germline-derived CDR1 and CDR2 are MNHNS and SASEGT. V lost 2 bases, J lost 2 bases, and 18 bases lay in between. The CDR3 protein is CASSERPGQLRQETQYF. The CDR3 region has the DNA TGTGCCAGCAGTGAACGCCCAGGACAGCTTAGACAAGAGACCCAGTACTTC.

V usage is TRBV18 and J usage is TRBJ1-4, with 7 bases matching TRBD1. CDR3 length: 13 amino acids. After removal of 3 bases from V and 8 bases from J, the junction contained 3 bases not matched to a gene. Germline lookup yields CDR1 KGHSH and CDR2 LQKENI. This CDR3 reads CASSPGTEEKLFF. CDR3 bases: TGTGCCAGCTCACCCGGGACAGAGGAAAAACTGTTTTTT.

With regard to this clone: Other DNA sequences in the sample encode the same CDR3. The rearrangement links TRBV5-1 to TRBJ1-3; D is unclear. This CDR3 comprises 14 residues. Germline-derived CDR1 and CDR2 are SGHRS and YFSETQ. The V end was cut by 4 bases, the J end by 4 bases, with 12 bases between. DNA for the CDR3: TGCGCCAGCAGCCTCGCCGGTCTCGGAAACACCATATATTTT. Translation: CASSLAGLGNTIYF.

Only a few counts were recorded for this clone. This chain uses TRBV9 with TRBJ2-3; D uncertain. V lost 2 bases and J lost 3, with 7 bases in between. CDR1 is SGDLS and CDR2 is YYNGEE in the germline V gene. The CDR3 extends over 13 amino acids. This CDR3 is CASSVARTDTQYF. The CDR3 DNA is TGTGCCAGCAGCGTCGCGCGGACAGATACGCAGTATTTT.

The rearrangement joins TRBV5-6 to TRBJ1-5; possibly TRBD1 for D (6 bases). V was cut by 0 bases and J by 5 bases, with 12 bases left in between. CDR3 length: 15 residues. Germline CDR1 and CDR2: SGHDT and YYEEEE. The CDR3 reads CASSLGGLRDQPQHF. CDR3 nucleotide sequence: TGTGCCAGCAGCTTGGGGGGGCTACGGGATCAGCCCCAGCATTTT. Combining the CDR3 with reference TRBV5-6 and TRBJ1-5 gives the whole variable domain DAGVTQSPTHLIKTRGQQVTLRCSPKSGHDTVSWYQQALGQGPQFIFQYYEEEERQRGNFPDRFSGHQFPNYSSELNVNALLLGDSALYLCASSLGGLRDQPQHFGDGTRLSIL.

The chain couples TRBV30 to TRBJ1-1; 7 bases match TRBD1. The germline gives CDR1 GTSNPN, CDR2 SVGIG (reference sequence). The trim removed 8 bases at V and 0 bases at J, leaving 9 bases unmatched. The CDR3 length is 14 residues. CDR3 protein: CANRLQGMNTEAFF. CDR3 nucleotides: TGTGCCAACCGGTTACAGGGGATGAACACTGAAGCTTTCTTT.

V gene TRBV7-9 combines with J gene TRBJ2-2, with D perhaps matching TRBD1 (6 bases). V gave up 4 bases and J gave up 3 bases, with 9 bases separating them. In germline, CDR1 is SEHNR, CDR2 FQNEAQ (reference sequence). The CDR3 is 14 residues long. The CDR3 DNA reads as TGTGCCAGCAGCTACAGGGAATACACCGGGGAGCTGTTTTTT. Its protein is CASSYREYTGELFF.